The 24 T cell receptor beta chains below all came from one sample that was sequenced in a study of blood T cell repertoires in COVID-19. Profiling relied on immunoSEQ multiplex PCR, and the TCRdb table lists in-frame clones only, not all of them. The sample consists of 200,000 to 250,000 clones, 88% of them appearing once. Sequencing was performed on PBMCs or T cells enriched from blood (not recorded which). Every receptor here comes from a woman in her forties or fifties with acute COVID-19.

V usage is TRBV5-1 and J usage is TRBJ1-1; D is uncertain. V was cut by 5 bases and J by 1 base, with 24 bases left in between. Germline lookup yields CDR1 SGHRS and CDR2 YFSETQ. The CDR3 has 18 residues. The CDR3 is CASRLPVTGVVENTEAFF. The DNA for the CDR3 is TGCGCCAGCAGGCTCCCAGTTACCGGGGTCGTTGAGAACACTGAAGCTTTCTTT.

The CDR3: CSVAGTDRYEQYF. The CDR3 nucleotides are TGCAGCGTAGCCGGGACAGACCGCTACGAGCAGTACTTC. The chain carries TRBV29-1 and TRBJ2-7, with TRBD1 matching over 7 bases. This CDR3 is built from 13 residues. The trim removed 6 bases at V and 3 bases at J, leaving 8 bases unmatched. CDR1 and CDR2 from the germline V gene are SQVTM and ANQGSEA.

This clone was counted only a few times. The chain is built from TRBV2 and TRBJ2-1; 12 bases map to TRBD2. This CDR3 is built from 15 residues. After removal of 1 base from V and 8 bases from J, the junction contained 3 bases not matched to a gene. CDR1 SNHLY and CDR2 FYNNEI come from the germline V gene. DNA for the CDR3: TGTGCCAGCAGTGAAGTCGGGACTAGCGGGCATGAGCAGTTCTTC. It encodes CASSEVGTSGHEQFF.

This sequence joins TRBV7-2 and TRBJ1-5, with D uncertain. Germline V gene data show CDR1 as SGHTA and CDR2 as FQGNSA. V was cut by 7 bases and J by 0 bases, with 7 bases left in between. CDR3 length: 13 amino acids. CDR3 region: CASTAYSNQPQHF. CDR3 sequence (DNA): TGTGCCAGCACAGCGTATAGCAATCAGCCCCAGCATTTT.

This clone showed up just a few times. The rearrangement uses TRBV9 and TRBJ1-3; D remains ambiguous. Germline loops: CDR1 SGDLS, CDR2 YYNGEE. CDR3 length: 15 amino acids. V was shortened by 0 bases and J by 4 bases, with 11 bases between the two germline ends. In nucleotides, the CDR3 is TGTGCCAGCAGCGTAGGGGCAGAAGGAGGAAACACCATATATTTT. Protein sequence: CASSVGAEGGNTIYF.

The CDR3 coding sequence is TGTGCCAGCAGCTTAAACAGGATGGAGGGAAACACCATATATTTT. This encodes CASSLNRMEGNTIYF. The chain is built from TRBV7-2 and TRBJ1-3; maybe TRBD1 (5 bases). Germline CDR1 and CDR2: SGHTA and FQGNSA. CDR3 size: 15 residues. V was clipped by 2 bases and J by 4 bases, with 12 bases between them.

The table lists this clone with a count of one. V usage is TRBV19 and J usage is TRBJ2-2; D gene uncertain. The CDR3 has 15 residues. Germline assignment: CDR1 LNHDA and CDR2 SQIVND (reference sequence). Trimming removed 0 bases at V and 3 bases at J, with 8 bases between. CDR3 in DNA: TGTGCCAGTAGTATAGATGGCGGATACACCGGGGAGCTGTTTTTT. Protein: CASSIDGGYTGELFF.

The gene calls are TRBV27 and TRBJ1-6, with TRBD1 as a possible D gene (5 bases). CDR3 length: 15 residues. Trimming removed 1 base from V and 5 bases from J, with 9 bases in between. Looked up from germline, CDR1 is MNHEY and CDR2 is SMNVEV (reference sequence). CDR3 sequence reads: CASSLWGGNNSPLHF. The CDR3 region has the DNA TGTGCCAGCAGTTTATGGGGGGGTAATAATTCACCCCTCCACTTT.

CDR3 protein: CASSQDLGVSDTQYF. The CDR3 nucleotides read TGCGCCAGCAGCCAAGATCTGGGAGTAAGTGATACGCAGTATTTT. This sequence joins TRBV4-1 and TRBJ2-3; the D gene is possibly TRBD2 (5 bases). The germline V and J ends were trimmed by 0 bases and 6 bases, with 13 bases remaining between them. Germline lookup yields CDR1 MGHRA and CDR2 YSYEKL. CDR3 length: 15 amino acids.

This chain uses TRBV12-3 or TRBV12-4 with TRBJ1-5, with D possibly being TRBD1 (5 bases). Trimming stripped 3 bases from V and 6 bases from J, with 9 bases between. The length of the CDR3 is 13 residues. CDR3 DNA sequence: TGTGCCAGCAGTTTTTCAGGGCCTCAGCCCCAGCATTTT. This sequence encodes CASSFSGPQPQHF.

V usage is TRBV7-9 and J usage is TRBJ2-1; TRBD1 agrees at 8 bases. This CDR3 is built from 14 residues. CDR1 is SEHNR, CDR2 FQNEAQ, per germline (reference sequence). J was trimmed by 7 bases and V by 5 bases; bases with no gene match: 7. CDR3 in DNA: TGTGCCAGCAGCCCCCGCCGACAGGGGAATGAGCAGTTCTTC. Its translation: CASSPRRQGNEQFF.

With respect to this clone: Being one base from a much bigger clone, this may be a read error. The chain employs TRBV7-9 and TRBJ2-3, with D hard to call. The V end was cut by 5 bases, the J end by 4 bases, with 4 bases between. This CDR3 comprises 11 residues. Germline V lookup: CDR1 SEHNR, CDR2 FQNEAQ (reference sequence). As DNA, the CDR3 is TGTGCCAGCAGCCGGGCAGATACGCAGTATTTT. As protein: CASSRADTQYF.

J is TRBJ1-5 and V is TRBV6-2 or TRBV6-3, with D possibly being TRBD1 (6 bases). The germline CDR1 and CDR2 sequences are MNHEY and SVGEGT. This CDR3 comprises 17 residues. V was shortened by 4 bases and J by 5 bases, with 21 bases between the two germline ends. The DNA of the CDR3 is TGTGCCAGCAGTTTCGGGACATCGCTATACTCCTATCAGCCCCAGCATTTT. It translates to CASSFGTSLYSYQPQHF.

The chain is built from TRBV27 and TRBJ1-2; 9 positions agree with TRBD1. Germline V gene sequence: CDR1 MNHEY, CDR2 SMNVEV (reference sequence). Trimming removed 7 bases from V and 4 bases from J; junction bases left unmatched: 13. This CDR3 is 16 amino acids long. The CDR3 sequence: CASTLSSGTGLYGYTF. CDR3 bases: TGTGCCAGCACACTATCGTCCGGGACAGGGCTCTATGGCTACACCTTC.

The chain combines TRBV2 with TRBJ1-6; tentative D call: TRBD1 (5 bases). Trimming left V 6 bases short and J 7 bases short, with 13 bases between. The CDR3 extends over 14 amino acids. The V gene's germline CDR1 is SNHLY and CDR2 FYNNEI. The CDR3 loop reads CASRSPTVNSPLHF. CDR3 in DNA: TGTGCCAGCAGGTCCCCGACAGTCAATTCACCCCTCCACTTT. The full variable domain, with the rest looked up from reference TRBV2 and TRBJ1-6, is EPEVTQTPSHQVTQMGQEVILRCVPISNHLYFYWYRQILGQKVEFLVSFYNNEISEKSEIFDDQFSVERPDGSNFTLKIRSTKLEDSAMYFCASRSPTVNSPLHFGNGTRLTVT.

A remark on this clone: The DNA is omitted, as the CDR3 cannot be located on it reliably, and the CDR3 follows TCRdb's listing. The chain is built from TRBV5-1 and TRBJ1-2; no DNA check was done on the table's D call, TRBD1. In germline, CDR1 is SGHRS, CDR2 YFSETQ. The CDR3 extends over 14 residues, inclusive of both ends. The CDR3 spells CASSSSQTAYGYTF.

This clone was seen only once. The CDR3 sequence is CASSLGGRNTEAFF. CDR3 nucleotide sequence: TGTGCCAGCAGCTTAGGAGGGCGGAACACTGAAGCTTTCTTT. The chain employs TRBV7-6 and TRBJ1-1; D remains unclear. Deletions cut 1 base from V and 1 base from J, with 7 bases between. This CDR3 is built from 14 residues. Germline V CDR1 and CDR2: SGHVS, FNYEAQ. Complete variable domain (other parts from reference TRBV7-6 and TRBJ1-1): GAGVSQSPRYKVTKRGQDVALRCDPISGHVSLYWYRQALGQGPEFLTYFNYEAQQDKSGLPNDRFSAERPEGSISTLTIQRTEQRDSAMYRCASSLGGRNTEAFFGQGTRLTVV.

This chain links TRBV19 with TRBJ1-5; 8 nucleotides agree with TRBD1. This CDR3 comprises 15 residues. Germline CDR1 is LNHDA and CDR2 is SQIVND (reference sequence). The J segment lost 5 bases and the V segment lost 6 bases, leaving 9 bases of the junction unmatched. The CDR3 protein is CASSRTGFGYQPQHF. The CDR3 region has the DNA TGTGCCAGTAGCCGGACAGGGTTCGGGTATCAGCCCCAGCATTTT.

The rearrangement joins TRBV19 to TRBJ2-3; 12 bases line up with TRBD1. V lost 10 bases and J lost 5; bases outside the gene matches: 7. Germline CDR1 is LNHDA and CDR2 is SQIVND (reference sequence). The CDR3 length is 14 residues. CDR3 amino acids: CATTGQGALDTQYF. The CDR3 region has the DNA TGTGCCACTACGGGACAGGGGGCATTAGATACGCAGTATTTT.

The V and J genes are TRBV4-1 and TRBJ2-2; maybe TRBD1 (6 bases). CDR1 MGHRA and CDR2 YSYEKL come from the germline V gene. Between the trimmed V and J ends, which lost 3 bases and 9 bases, there was a span of 11 bases. The CDR3 is made up of 13 amino acids. In DNA, the CDR3 is TGCGCCAGCAGCCATATGGGGGACAGGGAGCTGTTTTTT. Translating it yields CASSHMGDRELFF.

There are a few counts of this clone. The chain is built from TRBV11-2 and TRBJ2-3; D is uncertain. V lost 4 bases and J lost 4, with 3 bases in between. CDR1 is SGHAT and CDR2 is FQNNGV in the germline V gene. CDR3 length: 11 residues. The CDR3 sequence: CASSSADTQYF. Here the CDR3 DNA reads TGTGCCAGCAGCTCCGCAGATACGCAGTATTTT.

The chain employs TRBV11-2 and TRBJ2-7; D not certain. CDR3 length equals 12 residues. The germline CDR1 and CDR2 sequences are SGHAT and FQNNGV. V was clipped by 1 base and J by 5 bases, with 6 bases between them. The CDR3 nucleotides are TGTGCCAGCAGCTTAGTAACTGACGAGCAGTACTTC. This codes for CASSLVTDEQYF.

The rearrangement uses TRBV7-3 and TRBJ2-2; 15 nucleotides agree with TRBD2. The length of the CDR3 is 15 residues. Trimming cost V 5 bases and J 6 bases; bases outside gene matches: 1. From germline, CDR1 is SGHTA and CDR2 FQGTGA. CDR3: CASSRTSGRAGELFF. In DNA, the CDR3 is TGTGCCAGCAGCAGGACTAGCGGGAGGGCCGGGGAGCTGTTTTTT. Supplemented by reference TRBV7-3 and TRBJ2-2, the full variable domain reads GAGVSQTPSNKVTEKGKYVELRCDPISGHTALYWYRQSLGQGPEFLIYFQGTGAADDSGLPNDRFFAVRPEGSVSTLKIQRTERGDSAVYLCASSRTSGRAGELFFGEGSRLTVL.

The chain carries TRBV6-5 and TRBJ1-2, with 11 nucleotides matching TRBD1. There are 14 residues in the CDR3. Germline values: CDR1 MNHEY, CDR2 SVGAGI. With 6 bases clipped from V and 5 bases from J, the junction kept 5 bases outside the gene matches. Written as DNA, the CDR3 is TGTGCCAGCAGCCGGGACAGGGGGACATATGGCTACACCTTC. This translates into CASSRDRGTYGYTF.